This TCR beta chain comes out of a study of cytomegalovirus exposure and HLA in healthy donors (TCRdb year 2017). A note on the overall study: An earlier analysis of some 500 of the donors reported approximately 270 Gb of sequence data and some 100 million unique TCR beta sequences from about 179 million T cells. About 310 gigabases of sequencing data and tens of millions of unique TCR sequences were included in an early release covering about 620 HLA-typed donors. The genetic ancestry cluster associated with self-reported Caucasian donors included over 65% of the 300 to 400 genotyped donors. The study aimed to test whether signatures of past pathogen exposure could be identified by cataloging public T cell receptors. The study profiled the T cell repertoires of 550 to 700 subjects by immunosequencing and related them to cytomegalovirus serostatus. In addition to the first cohort of 666 subjects, a separate validation cohort of 120 different subjects was used. The study combined high-throughput TCR immunosequencing, statistical association of individual TCRs with disease status, and machine learning to predict cytomegalovirus infection status. A later analysis re-examined previously published TCR beta repertoires from just over 650 donors and added high-resolution HLA genotyping to investigate patterns of TCR occurrence. The later analysis used no new phenotypic data to find candidate immune exposures, relying instead on TCR beta sequences and their occurrence across donors. In an earlier analysis of roughly 540 of the donors, high-throughput TCR beta sequencing was used to judge whether each TCR beta V gene segment behaved as functional or pseudogenic. Donor age, sex, ethnicity and CMV serostatus were compiled alongside the repertoire data. A later genetic analysis took genome-wide SNP genotypes for about 55% of the 666 donors and used that subset as a discovery cohort. All discovery cohort repertoires had been generated using a single sequencing platform. Both class I and class II loci were covered by HLA typing, at four-digit resolution. The number of donors typed differed by locus, with about 629-630 for A, B, C, DRB1 and DQB1, over 500 for DQA1, under 610 for DPA1, and roughly 450 for DPB1. Because of strong linkage in the cohort, roughly five DR-DQ haplotypes were treated as single units for association and clustering. Across 398 genotyped donors of the cohort, an average of about 250,000 unique TCR beta nucleotide sequences per donor were sequenced, and roughly 20% of those sequences were non-productive.

From the germline V gene, CDR1 is SGHRS and CDR2 is YFSETQ. The V end gives up 4 bases and the J end 1 base, leaving 7 bases in the junction not matched to a gene. There are 15 amino acids in the CDR3, from cysteine to phenylalanine inclusive. Here the CDR3 DNA is all that survives: 45 bases in frame from base 1. On this clone itself: The antigen it recognizes is unknown. Per-base quality was not reported, and no clone a single base away is much larger than it.

The cohort consisted of 666 healthy bone marrow donors. Cohort members were all nominally healthy when sampled, although unrecorded immune exposures were likely present. The donor was CMV seropositive and was included in the group of some 290 seropositive cohort members. Every donor gave a peripheral blood sample, and the peripheral blood mononuclear cells from that sample were used for TCR beta sequencing. Genomic DNA was extracted from the blood cell samples with the Qiagen DNeasy Blood Extraction Kit. Library preparation was by the immunoSEQ multiplex PCR assay. For the multiplex PCR, a mixture combining 60 forward primers for TCR Vbeta segments and 13 reverse primers for TCR Jbeta segments was used. The CDR3 region of rearranged TCR beta genes was amplified from genomic DNA with a multiplex PCR assay. The Illumina HiSeq System was used to sequence the amplified TCR beta libraries as 87-base-pair reads. The published analysis was carried out like this. In a later analysis, 70 million to 95 million unique TCR beta chains were counted across the approximately 670 repertoires, and about 10 million of these chains were shared by at least two donors. Raw reads were error-corrected and collapsed into unique sequences with a nearest-neighbor algorithm that merged closely related sequences to remove PCR and sequencing errors. To assign V, D and J gene segments, CDR3 sequences were aligned to IMGT reference sequences. For a sequence to be retained, a match of at least six nucleotides to both a V gene segment and a J gene segment was required. Rearrangements were classified as productive when the CDR3 lacked stop codons and remained in frame with V and J, and all other rearrangements were classified as non-productive. CDR3 was defined according to IMGT convention as the region running from the second conserved V-encoded cysteine to the conserved J-encoded phenylalanine. In an earlier analysis of around 640 of the donors, sequences lacking an unambiguous match to a single V gene segment were excluded. An earlier analysis of 550 to 650 of the donors classified V segments as functional when productive rearrangements were above 56.7% and as segregating when the standard deviation between donors was above 5%. A statistical classification framework was developed to diagnose cytomegalovirus status using the catalog of TCR beta chain sequences. In a later analysis, TCR nucleotide sequences were compared against IMGT/GENE-DB human TR gene sequences so that V and J genes could be assigned. The TCRdist pipeline was used in a later analysis to assign CDR3 sequences and most-parsimonious VDJ recombination scenarios. In a later analysis, every TCR beta chain was defined by the combination of its CDR3 amino acid sequence and its V-gene family, and reads without a unique V-gene family were dropped. A later analysis removed nearly 600 highly shared, low-generation-probability nucleotide sequences to deal with suspected cross-contamination and a sequencing artifact. For each public chain, a later analysis derived a clonal expansion index from normalized ranks of inferred template counts within each repertoire. In a later analysis, generation probabilities were computed using a VDJ recombination model fitted to out-of-frame rearrangements, and the results were checked against IGoR. In a later analysis, hypergeometric tests were used to score TCR-TCR, TCR-HLA and TCR-CMV co-occurrence, with a repertoire-size bias correction applied to TCR pairs. A later analysis estimated false discovery rates by permuting HLA or CMV assignments 20 times. A later analysis grouped co-occurring TCRs with DBSCAN, adding TCRdist sequence similarity when clustering within HLA-allele-positive subsets. Co-occurrence clustering excluded repertoires with fewer than 30,000 or more than 120,000 public chains, plus five with anomalous nucleotide sharing. The table comes from immuneACCESS by way of TCRdb, which keeps in-frame sequences with V and J called. Part of the clones is missing from these tables; in studies checked, under half for an unresolved V gene and the rest for unknown reasons. V, J and clone size are taken as reported in that table, and D and trimming were inferred from the DNA itself. Recorded for this sample are about 67,000 clones; 75% to 90% of them occurred a single time. The top ten clones comprise roughly an eighth of the sample.

The paper's findings and limits, for the study overall: According to a later analysis, parvovirus B19, influenza, CMV and Epstein-Barr virus appeared linked to several top co-occurrence clusters. CMV serostatus was the only immune exposure information available for the cohort. The authors suggested that the approach could potentially be extended to other disease states and immunological phenotypes. Because counts were too low, about 17 rarely observed V segments, including chromosome 9 orphons, were excluded from the earlier analysis of 587 of the donors. When HLA alleles, especially DR and DQ, strongly co-occurred, attributing TCR associations to individual alleles was difficult. A few of the identified cytomegalovirus-associated TCR beta chains were confirmed in vitro to be specific for cytomegalovirus antigens. While some public TCRs were present in many individuals, most TCR sequences turned up only very rarely across donors. A later genetic analysis reported fewer N-insertions in productive TCRs among donors in an Asian-associated ancestry cluster than the roughly 650-donor mean. According to a later analysis, most CMV-associated TCR beta chains appeared to be HLA-restricted, and the HLA associations seemed to be driven largely by CMV exposure. Cytomegalovirus status was reported to be diagnosed by the classifier with high specificity and sensitivity in both the original and validation cohorts. In a later analysis, TCR association rates were found to vary across HLA loci, with the most associated TCRs seen for DRB1 alleles and the fewest for HLA-C alleles. Because the 87-base-pair reads could not distinguish some IMGT-functional V segments, including TRBV6-2 and TRBV6-3, those segments were excluded. A later analysis associated 15,000 to 20,000 TCR beta sequences with specific HLA alleles at a false discovery rate of 0.05. An earlier analysis of 587 of the donors showed that most TCR beta V segments appeared in productive rearrangements either about 87% or about 30% of the time, which broadly matched IMGT annotations. Presence/absence analyses assumed roughly uniform sequencing depth across donors, an assumption that may not hold. The study listed approximately 160 TCR beta chains as associated with cytomegalovirus. An association between a missense DCLRE1C variant and V-gene and J-gene trimming of TCR beta chains was found in a later genetic analysis and replicated in an independent cohort. Compared with equally common non-associated chains, HLA-associated TCR beta chains in a later analysis were more clonally expanded and had lower generation probabilities. Because HLA typing was missing for some donors at each locus, association tests included only the typed subset. A group of highly shared sequence variants was considered likely to be a technical artifact of the sequencing pipeline. A further reported finding was that TCR beta sequences accurately predicted the HLA-A and HLA-B alleles for most subjects in the first cohort. Linkage disequilibrium might explain the correlated functional status among segregating V segments, but an unknown experimental factor could not be excluded. The cohort was sequenced for TCR beta chains only, and without alpha or paired-chain data the features that could be detected were limited.

The rearranged chain carries TRBV5-1 and TRBJ1-1, and TRBD1 aligns with 7 junction nucleotides. This TCR was sampled from a woman in her thirties in good health and CMV-seropositive. Sequenced material: PBMCs. CDR3 region: CASSPYRQGNTEAFF. The DNA reads TGCGCCAGCAGCCCTTACCGACAGGGGAACACTGAAGCTTTCTTT.